These 5 T cell receptor beta chains were sequenced from one sample in a study of T cells in Graves' hyperthyroidism and ophthalmopathy. Amplification yielded TCR beta CDR3 regions, with RNA transcripts as the source. A first-round RT-PCR of the TCR CDR3 used the HTBI primer set. TCRdb analysed the multiplex PCR reads with MiXCR anew, one entry per CDR3 protein. The data hold more than 450,000 distinct CDR3 sequences, with just under 20% observed a single time. Sequencing was performed on blood. All receptors derive from a man aged 40-55 years with Graves' ophthalmopathy.

Ten or more counts support this clonotype. V gene TRBV7-6 combines with J gene TRBJ1-5; D call uncertain. The CDR3 loop spans 14 amino acids. CDR1 SGHVS and CDR2 FNYEAQ come from the germline V gene. V was shortened by 5 bases and J by 2 bases, with 10 bases between the two germline ends. CDR3 residues: CASSLGIGNQPQHF. The CDR3 nucleotides are TGTGCCAGCAGCCTCGGGATAGGCAATCAGCCCCAGCATTTT.

Many counts were recorded for this clonotype. The chain couples TRBV27 to TRBJ2-1; D is perhaps TRBD2 (5 bases). V was clipped by 0 bases and J by 7 bases, with 7 bases between them. Looked up from germline, CDR1 is MNHEY and CDR2 is SMNVEV (reference sequence). The CDR3 runs 13 residues. This CDR3 is CASSLSRGNEQFF. CDR3 DNA sequence: TGTGCCAGCAGTTTATCCCGGGGAAATGAGCAGTTCTTC.

At least ten counts were recorded for this clonotype. The chain has TRBV5-5 and TRBJ2-3; 8 bases are a match to TRBD1. The CDR3 is 15 amino acids. Per germline, CDR1 SGHKS and CDR2 YYEKEE (reference sequence). The V gene end was trimmed by 4 bases and the J gene end by 7 bases; junction bases not matched to a gene: 11. The CDR3 sequence: CASSTGGAEGNTQYF. For the CDR3, the DNA is TGTGCCAGCAGCACAGGGGGAGCCGAGGGAAATACGCAGTATTTT.

This clonotype came up a few times. The chain uses TRBV30 and TRBJ1-1; no reliable D call. The CDR3 is made up of 13 amino acids. V gave up 3 bases and J gave up 0 bases, with 8 bases separating them. CDR1 and CDR2 (germline): GTSNPN, SVGIG (reference sequence). As DNA, the CDR3 is TGTGCCTGGAGGAAGTCCATGAACACTGAAGCTTTCTTT. Translating it yields CAWRKSMNTEAFF. The full variable domain, rest sourced from reference TRBV30 and TRBJ1-1, is SQTIHQWPATLVQPVGSPLSLECTVEGTSNPNLYWYRQAAGRGLQLLFYSVGIGQISSEVPQNLSASRPQDRQFILSSKKLLLSDSGFYLCAWRKSMNTEAFFGQGTRLTVV.

The chain is built from TRBV7-9 and TRBJ1-2; D is possibly TRBD1 (5 bases). V gave up 5 bases and J gave up 5 bases, with 15 bases separating them. CDR1 and CDR2 from the germline V gene are SEHNR and FQNEAQ (reference sequence). The CDR3 sequence is 14 residues long. CDR3 in amino acids: CASSAKDTVYGYTF. In nucleotides, the CDR3 is TGTGCCAGCAGCGCCAAGGACACGGTATATGGCTACACCTTC.